This T cell receptor beta chain was profiled in a study of cytomegalovirus exposure and HLA in healthy donors. Broader study findings: The study flagged some 170 TCR beta chains as cytomegalovirus-associated.

Germline V lookup: CDR1 KGHSH, CDR2 LQKENI. The junction had 9 bases not matched to a gene; V was cut back by 6 bases and J by 5 bases. This CDR3 is built from 14 residues. This clone was counted at least ten times. Its antigen is unidentified. Produced via immunoSEQ multiplex PCR; TCRdb's table is partial and in-frame only. Of about 360,000 clones listed, about nine tenths are singletons. Sequenced sample: PBMCs. This sequence joins TRBV18 and TRBJ1-1; 7 bases line up with TRBD1. This clonotype was obtained from a woman between 18 and 29 years old in good health and CMV-seronegative. This CDR3 is CASSHDRARTEAFF. In DNA, the CDR3 is TGTGCCAGCTCTCACGACAGGGCTAGGACTGAAGCTTTCTTT.